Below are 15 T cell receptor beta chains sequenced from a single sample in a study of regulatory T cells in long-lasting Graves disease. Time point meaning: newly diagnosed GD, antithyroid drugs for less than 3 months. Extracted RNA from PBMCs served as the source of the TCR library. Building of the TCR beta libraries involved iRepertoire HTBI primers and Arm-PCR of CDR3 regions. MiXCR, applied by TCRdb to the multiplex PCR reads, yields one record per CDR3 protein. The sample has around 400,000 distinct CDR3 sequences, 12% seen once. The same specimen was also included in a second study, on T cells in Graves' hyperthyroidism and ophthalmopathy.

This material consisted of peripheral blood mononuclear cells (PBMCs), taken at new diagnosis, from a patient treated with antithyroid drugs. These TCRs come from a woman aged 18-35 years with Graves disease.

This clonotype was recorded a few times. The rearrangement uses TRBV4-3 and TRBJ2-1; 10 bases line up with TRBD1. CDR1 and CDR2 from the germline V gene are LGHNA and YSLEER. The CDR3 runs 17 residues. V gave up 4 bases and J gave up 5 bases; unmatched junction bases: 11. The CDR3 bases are TGCGCCAGCAGCCGGGGGACAGGGGCGGGGAGGGACAATGAGCAGTTCTTC. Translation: CASSRGTGAGRDNEQFF.

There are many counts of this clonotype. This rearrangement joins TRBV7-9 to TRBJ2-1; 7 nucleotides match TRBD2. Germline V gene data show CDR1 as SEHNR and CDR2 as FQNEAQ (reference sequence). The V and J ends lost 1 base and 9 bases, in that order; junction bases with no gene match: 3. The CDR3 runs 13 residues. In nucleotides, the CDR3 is TGTGCCAGCAGCTTAGAGGGAGGGTTTGAGCAGTTCTTC. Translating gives CASSLEGGFEQFF.

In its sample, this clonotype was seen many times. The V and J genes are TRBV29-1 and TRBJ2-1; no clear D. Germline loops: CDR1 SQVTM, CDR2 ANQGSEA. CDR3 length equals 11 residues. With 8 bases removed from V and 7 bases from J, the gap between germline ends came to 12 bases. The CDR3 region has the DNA TGCAGCACTGGGGAAGGGAATGAGCAGTTCTTC. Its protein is CSTGEGNEQFF.

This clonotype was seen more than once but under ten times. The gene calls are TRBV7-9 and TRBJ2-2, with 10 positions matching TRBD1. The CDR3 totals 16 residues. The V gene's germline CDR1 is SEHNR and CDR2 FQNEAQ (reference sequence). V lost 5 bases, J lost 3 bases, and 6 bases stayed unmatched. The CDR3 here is CASSPWGTGDTGELFF. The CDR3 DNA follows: TGTGCCAGCAGCCCCTGGGGGACAGGGGACACCGGGGAGCTGTTTTTT.

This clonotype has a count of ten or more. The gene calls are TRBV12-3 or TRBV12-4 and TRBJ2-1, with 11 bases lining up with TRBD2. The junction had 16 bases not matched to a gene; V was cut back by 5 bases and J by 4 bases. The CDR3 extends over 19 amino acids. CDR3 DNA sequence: TGTGCCAGCAGTCCCAGCGCTACTAGCGGGAGACCAGGGTACAATGAGCAGTTCTTC. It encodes CASSPSATSGRPGYNEQFF.

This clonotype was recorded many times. DNA of the CDR3: TGTGCCAGCAGTTTCCAGGGGGCGCGGAATGAGCAGTTCTTC. As protein: CASSFQGARNEQFF. The V and J genes are TRBV12-3 or TRBV12-4 and TRBJ2-1; 8 bases map to TRBD1. The CDR3 has 14 residues. The V segment lost 3 bases and the J segment 7 bases; nucleotides outside the gene matches: 5.

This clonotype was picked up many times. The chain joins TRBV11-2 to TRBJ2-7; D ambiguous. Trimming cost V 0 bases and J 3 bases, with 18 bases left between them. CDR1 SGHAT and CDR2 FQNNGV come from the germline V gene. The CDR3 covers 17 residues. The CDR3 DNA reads TGTGCCAGCAGCTTAGAAGGCCGCCCCCAACATGGCTACGAGCAGTACTTC. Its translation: CASSLEGRPQHGYEQYF.

CDR3 sequence (DNA): TGTGCCAGCAGCCCTTCGACAGGGGGATTGAACACTGAAGCTTTCTTT. Its translation is CASSPSTGGLNTEAFF. This chain links TRBV5-6 with TRBJ1-1, with 9 bases that match TRBD1. V was clipped by 4 bases and J by 0 bases; unmatched bases: 7. This CDR3 contains 16 residues. Germline-derived CDR1 and CDR2 are SGHDT and YYEEEE.

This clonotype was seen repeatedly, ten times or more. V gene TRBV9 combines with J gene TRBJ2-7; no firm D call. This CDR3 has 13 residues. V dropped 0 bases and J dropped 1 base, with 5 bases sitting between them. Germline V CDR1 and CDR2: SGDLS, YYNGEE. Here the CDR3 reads CASSVGASYEQYF. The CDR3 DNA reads TGTGCCAGCAGCGTAGGGGCATCCTACGAGCAGTACTTC.

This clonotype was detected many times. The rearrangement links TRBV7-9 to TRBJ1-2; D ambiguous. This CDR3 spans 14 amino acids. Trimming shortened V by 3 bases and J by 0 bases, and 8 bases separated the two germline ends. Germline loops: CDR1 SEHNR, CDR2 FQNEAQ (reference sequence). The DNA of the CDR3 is TGTGCCAGCAGCTTTTGGGGAGCTAACTATGGCTACACCTTC. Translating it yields CASSFWGANYGYTF.

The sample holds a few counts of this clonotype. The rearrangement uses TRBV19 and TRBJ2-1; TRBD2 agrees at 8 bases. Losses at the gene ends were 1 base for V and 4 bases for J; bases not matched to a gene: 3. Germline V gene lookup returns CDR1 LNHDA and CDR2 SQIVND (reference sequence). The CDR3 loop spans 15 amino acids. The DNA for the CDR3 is TGTGCCAGTAGTATAGCGGGGGGGATGTACAATGAGCAGTTCTTC. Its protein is CASSIAGGMYNEQFF.

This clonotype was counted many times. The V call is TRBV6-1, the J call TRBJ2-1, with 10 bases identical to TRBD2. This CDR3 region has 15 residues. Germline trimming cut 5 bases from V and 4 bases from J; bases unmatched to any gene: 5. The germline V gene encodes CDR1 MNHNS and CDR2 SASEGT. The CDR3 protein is CASSTLAGAYNEQFF. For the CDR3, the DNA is TGTGCCAGCAGTACCCTAGCGGGGGCTTACAATGAGCAGTTCTTC.

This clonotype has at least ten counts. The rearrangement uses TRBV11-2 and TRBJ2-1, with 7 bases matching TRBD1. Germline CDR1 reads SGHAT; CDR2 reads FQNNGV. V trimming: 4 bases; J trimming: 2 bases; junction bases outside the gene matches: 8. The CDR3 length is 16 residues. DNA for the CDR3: TGTGCCAGCAGCTCACAAGCAGGGGGAACCTACAATGAGCAGTTCTTC. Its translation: CASSSQAGGTYNEQFF.

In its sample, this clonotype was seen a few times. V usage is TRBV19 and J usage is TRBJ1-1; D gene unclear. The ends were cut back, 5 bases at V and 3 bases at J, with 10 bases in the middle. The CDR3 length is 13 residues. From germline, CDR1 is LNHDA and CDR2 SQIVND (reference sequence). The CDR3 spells CASSPSGYTEAFF. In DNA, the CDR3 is TGTGCCAGTAGTCCCTCTGGGTACACTGAAGCTTTCTTT.

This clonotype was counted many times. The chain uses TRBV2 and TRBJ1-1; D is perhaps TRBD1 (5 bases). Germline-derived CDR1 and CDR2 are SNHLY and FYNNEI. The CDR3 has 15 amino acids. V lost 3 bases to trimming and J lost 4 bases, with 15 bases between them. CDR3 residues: CASSDSGAEGTEAFF. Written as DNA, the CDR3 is TGTGCCAGCAGTGATTCCGGGGCCGAGGGCACTGAAGCTTTCTTT.